These 21 T cell receptor beta chains came from one sample sequenced in a study of blood T cell repertoires in COVID-19. Profiled with immunoSEQ multiplex PCR; TCRdb holds only in-frame clones, not every one. The sample yields around 170,000 clones, around 74% seen once. The sample consisted of peripheral blood. All receptors come from a woman aged 80 or older with acute or convalescent COVID-19.

V usage is TRBV6-6 and J usage is TRBJ1-1; TRBD1 might be the D (5 bases). CDR3 size: 14 residues. Trimming shortened V by 8 bases and J by 11 bases, and 24 bases separated the two germline ends. Germline assignment: CDR1 MNHNY and CDR2 SVGAGI (reference sequence). The CDR3 DNA follows: TGTGCCAGCGGGGACGGACTACTAAGCAAAGGTGCTTTCTTT. Translating gives CASGDGLLSKGAFF.

The J gene is TRBJ2-1, the V gene TRBV7-9; TRBD2 agrees at 8 bases. Germline CDR1 is SEHNR and CDR2 is FQNEAQ (reference sequence). The CDR3 runs 13 residues. The junction had 5 bases not matched to a gene; V was cut back by 5 bases and J by 8 bases. The CDR3 coding sequence is TGTGCCAGCAGCAAACTAGCGGCGGATGAGCAGTTCTTC. It specifies CASSKLAADEQFF.

This chain joins TRBV7-2 and TRBJ2-7; D is perhaps TRBD2 (6 bases). CDR1 and CDR2 from the germline V gene are SGHTA and FQGNSA. This CDR3 has 14 residues. V was pared by 3 bases and J by 3 bases, with 12 bases between. CDR3 DNA: TGTGCCAGCAGCTTCCGGGACTCGAACTACGAGCAGTACTTC. Protein product: CASSFRDSNYEQYF.

The V call is TRBV10-3, the J call TRBJ1-1, with D uncertain. V lost 7 bases, J lost 1 base, and 10 bases lay in between. The CDR3 extends over 13 amino acids. Per germline, CDR1 ENHRY and CDR2 SYGVKD. CDR3 in DNA: TGTGCCATCAATTTTGAGGAGAACACTGAAGCTTTCTTT. Encoded protein: CAINFEENTEAFF.

The chain carries TRBV6-5 and TRBJ2-1; D is unresolved. CDR1 MNHEY and CDR2 SVGAGI come from the germline V gene. The CDR3 has 15 amino acids. Trimming shortened V by 2 bases and J by 0 bases, and 8 bases separated the two germline ends. CDR3 sequence reads: CASSYTRNSYNEQFF. The CDR3 DNA reads TGTGCCAGCAGTTACACCAGAAACTCCTACAATGAGCAGTTCTTC.

V usage is TRBV7-9 and J usage is TRBJ2-7, with a possible D match to TRBD2 (6 bases). V lost 6 bases to trimming and J lost 6 bases, with 18 bases between them. Germline CDR1 is SEHNR and CDR2 is FQNEAQ (reference sequence). The CDR3 contains 14 residues. The CDR3 coding sequence is TGTGCCAGCAGTCCGACGGGCGGGGTTGGCGAGCAGTACTTC. It specifies CASSPTGGVGEQYF.

The rearrangement joins TRBV19 to TRBJ2-1; the D gene is possibly TRBD2 (6 bases). V gave up 6 bases and J gave up 2 bases, with 11 bases separating them. The CDR3 is 14 amino acids. The germline V gene encodes CDR1 LNHDA and CDR2 SQIVND (reference sequence). The chain's CDR3 is CASSPGLPYNEQFF. DNA for the CDR3: TGTGCCAGTAGCCCGGGACTCCCCTACAATGAGCAGTTCTTC. The full variable domain, with the rest looked up from reference TRBV19 and TRBJ2-1, is DGGITQSPKYLFRKEGQNVTLSCEQNLNHDAMYWYRQDPGQGLRLIYYSQIVNDFQKGDIAEGYSVSREKKESFPLTVTSAQKNPTAFYLCASSPGLPYNEQFFGPGTRLTVL.

This clone was seen once. The gene calls are TRBV5-4 and TRBJ1-6; unclear D gene. This CDR3 contains 13 residues. Looked up from germline, CDR1 is SGHNT and CDR2 is YYREEE (reference sequence). The V and J ends lost 4 bases and 7 bases respectively, with 9 bases between them. CDR3 nucleotide sequence: TGTGCCAGCAGCGTGGACGAGAATTCACCCCTCCACTTT. It codes for CASSVDENSPLHF.

In its sample, this clone was seen a few times. This chain joins TRBV6-5 and TRBJ1-6; 9 positions agree with TRBD1. Trimming cost V 6 bases and J 7 bases; bases outside gene matches: 7. This CDR3 has 15 residues. The germline V gene encodes CDR1 MNHEY and CDR2 SVGAGI. CDR3 residues: CASSFKGQGNSPLHF. CDR3 nucleotides: TGTGCCAGCAGCTTCAAGGGACAGGGAAATTCACCCCTCCACTTT.

J is TRBJ2-7 and V is TRBV18, with a weak D call TRBD1 (5 bases). V lost 2 bases and J 5 bases, leaving 16 bases between the germline ends. Looked up from germline, CDR1 is KGHSH and CDR2 is LQKENI. The CDR3 length is 15 residues. The DNA for the CDR3 is TGTGCCAGCTCACCAAATGCAGGGAAAAGGGACGAGCAGTACTTC. Translation gives CASSPNAGKRDEQYF.

The chain couples TRBV5-8 to TRBJ2-7; TRBD1 aligns across 9 bases. V was clipped by 5 bases and J by 1 base; unmatched bases: 7. The CDR3 has 15 amino acids. Germline V CDR1 and CDR2: SGHTS, YDEGEE. The DNA for the CDR3 is TGTGCCAGCAGAACCCCCGGGACAGGGTCCTACGAGCAGTACTTC. Its translation: CASRTPGTGSYEQYF.

This chain joins TRBV5-6 and TRBJ1-6; TRBD1 matches 8 bases. This CDR3 region has 14 residues. Germline trimming cut 5 bases from V and 10 bases from J; bases unmatched to any gene: 8. Germline V lookup: CDR1 SGHDT, CDR2 YYEEEE. Written as DNA, the CDR3 is TGTGCCAGCAGGCACCGGGACAGGTCCTCACCCCTCCACTTT. It yields the protein CASRHRDRSSPLHF.

V gene TRBV12-3 or TRBV12-4 combines with J gene TRBJ2-7, with D possibly TRBD1 on 5 matching bases. This CDR3 contains 13 residues. The V and J ends lost 7 bases and 1 base respectively, with 11 bases between them. CDR3 DNA: TGTGCCAGCATGGAAGGGGAATCCTACGAGCAGTACTTC. As protein: CASMEGESYEQYF.

J is TRBJ1-2 and V is TRBV25-1; 8 bases line up with TRBD1. The V gene's germline CDR1 is MGHDK and CDR2 SYGVNS. Losses at the gene ends were 6 bases for V and 6 bases for J; bases not matched to a gene: 6. This CDR3 has 13 residues. This chain's CDR3 is CASRLPGGDGYTF. The CDR3 DNA follows: TGTGCCAGCAGACTACCAGGGGGCGATGGCTACACCTTC.

V gene TRBV30 combines with J gene TRBJ2-7; D not resolved. The CDR3 totals 12 residues. The germline gives CDR1 GTSNPN, CDR2 SVGIG (reference sequence). Trimming removed 2 bases from V and 2 bases from J, with 7 bases in between. This CDR3 reads CAWSSLTYEQYF. CDR3 bases: TGTGCCTGGAGTTCTTTAACCTACGAGCAGTACTTC.

The V and J genes are TRBV28 and TRBJ1-1; D unclear. Germline CDR1 reads MDHEN; CDR2 reads SYDVKM. V was cut by 3 bases and J by 3 bases, with 8 bases left in between. This CDR3 contains 13 residues. CDR3 sequence: CASSFIRDTEAFF. DNA of the CDR3: TGTGCCAGCAGTTTCATCCGGGACACTGAAGCTTTCTTT.

This sequence joins TRBV4-3 and TRBJ1-2; 8 nucleotides line up with TRBD1. CDR1 and CDR2 from the germline V gene are LGHNA and YSLEER. The CDR3 is 14 amino acids. Losses at the gene ends were 1 base for V and 6 bases for J; bases not matched to a gene: 4. The CDR3, as DNA: TGCGCCAGCAGCCAAGTGGGACAGGCAAATGGCTACACCTTC. This translates into CASSQVGQANGYTF.

The table lists this clone with a few counts. The rearrangement joins TRBV5-1 to TRBJ2-7, with TRBD1 matching 7 bases. V was pared by 3 bases and J by 5 bases, with 11 bases of the junction left unmatched. The CDR3 has 15 amino acids. Per germline, CDR1 SGHRS and CDR2 YFSETQ. CDR3: CASSSHIGTEDEQYF. The CDR3 coding sequence is TGCGCCAGCAGCTCACATATCGGGACAGAGGACGAGCAGTACTTC.

The chain links TRBV7-9 to TRBJ2-3; 7 bases align to TRBD1. The length of the CDR3 is 12 residues. The V gene end was trimmed by 5 bases and the J gene end by 5 bases; junction bases not matched to a gene: 1. Germline CDR1 SEHNR, CDR2 FQNEAQ (reference sequence). This chain's CDR3 is CASSRQGDTQYF. CDR3 nucleotides: TGTGCCAGCAGCAGACAGGGAGATACGCAGTATTTT.

This clone appeared a single time. The rearrangement links TRBV7-2 to TRBJ1-5, with TRBD1 matching 7 bases. CDR1 SGHTA and CDR2 FQGNSA come from the germline V gene. Trimming at V came to 5 bases and at J to 2 bases, leaving 9 bases not matched to a gene. This CDR3 has 16 residues. Written as DNA, the CDR3 is TGTGCCAGCAGCCCCCAAACAGGGGTAGGCAATCAGCCCCAGCATTTT. This encodes CASSPQTGVGNQPQHF.

The sample holds one count of this clone. CDR3 region: CASSLDQTSSGANVLTF. CDR3 sequence (DNA): TGTGCCAGCAGCTTGGATCAGACTAGCTCTGGGGCCAACGTCCTGACTTTC. The gene calls are TRBV5-4 and TRBJ2-6, with a possible D match to TRBD2 (6 bases). The CDR3 is made up of 17 amino acids. V shed 0 bases and J shed 0 bases, with 10 bases lying between them. CDR1 SGHNT and CDR2 YYREEE come from the germline V gene (reference sequence).